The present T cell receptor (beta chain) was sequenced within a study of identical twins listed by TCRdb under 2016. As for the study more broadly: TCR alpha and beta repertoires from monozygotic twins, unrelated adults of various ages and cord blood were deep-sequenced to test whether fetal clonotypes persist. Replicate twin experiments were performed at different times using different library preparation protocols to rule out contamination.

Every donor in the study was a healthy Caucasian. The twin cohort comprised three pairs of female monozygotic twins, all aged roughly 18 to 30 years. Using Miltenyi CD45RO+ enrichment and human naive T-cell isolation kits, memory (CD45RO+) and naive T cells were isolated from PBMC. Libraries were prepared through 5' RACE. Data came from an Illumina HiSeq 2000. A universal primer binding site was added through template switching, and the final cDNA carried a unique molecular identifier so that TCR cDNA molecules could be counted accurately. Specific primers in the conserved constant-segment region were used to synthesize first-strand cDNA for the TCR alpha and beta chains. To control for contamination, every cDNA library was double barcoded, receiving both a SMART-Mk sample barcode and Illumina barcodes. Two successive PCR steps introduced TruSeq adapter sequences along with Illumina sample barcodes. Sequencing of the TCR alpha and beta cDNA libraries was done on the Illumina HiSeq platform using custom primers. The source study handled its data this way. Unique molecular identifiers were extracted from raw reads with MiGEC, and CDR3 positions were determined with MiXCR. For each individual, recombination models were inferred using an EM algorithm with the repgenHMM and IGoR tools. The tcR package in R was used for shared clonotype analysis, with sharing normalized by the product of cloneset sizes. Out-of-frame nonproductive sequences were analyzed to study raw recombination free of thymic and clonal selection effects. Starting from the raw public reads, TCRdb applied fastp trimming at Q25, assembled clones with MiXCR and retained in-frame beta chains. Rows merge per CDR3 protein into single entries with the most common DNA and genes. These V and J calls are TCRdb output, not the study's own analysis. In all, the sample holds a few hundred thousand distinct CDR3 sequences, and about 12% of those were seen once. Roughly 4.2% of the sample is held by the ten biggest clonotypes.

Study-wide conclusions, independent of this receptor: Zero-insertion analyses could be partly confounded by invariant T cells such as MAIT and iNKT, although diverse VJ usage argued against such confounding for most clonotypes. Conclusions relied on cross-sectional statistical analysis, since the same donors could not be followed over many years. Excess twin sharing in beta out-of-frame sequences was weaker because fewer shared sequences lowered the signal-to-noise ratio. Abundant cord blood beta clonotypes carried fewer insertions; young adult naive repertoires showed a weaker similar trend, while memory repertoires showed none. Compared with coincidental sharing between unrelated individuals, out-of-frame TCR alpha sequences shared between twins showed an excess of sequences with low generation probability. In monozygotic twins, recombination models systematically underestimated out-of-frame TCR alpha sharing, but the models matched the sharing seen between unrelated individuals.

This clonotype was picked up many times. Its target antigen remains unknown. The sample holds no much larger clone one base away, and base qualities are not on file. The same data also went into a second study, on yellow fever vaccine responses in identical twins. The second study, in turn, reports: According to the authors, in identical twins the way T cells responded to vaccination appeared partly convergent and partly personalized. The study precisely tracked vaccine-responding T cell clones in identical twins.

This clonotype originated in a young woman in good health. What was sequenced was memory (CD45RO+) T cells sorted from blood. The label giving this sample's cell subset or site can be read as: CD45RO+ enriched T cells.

The DNA sequence follows: TGTGCCAGCAGCTTTCGACTAGCGGGGGCCGAAGAGACCCAGTACTTC. It codes for CASSFRLAGAEETQYF. The V and J genes are TRBV11-2 and TRBJ2-5; the junction holds 12 bases that match TRBD2. The germline V end is reduced by 3 bases and the J end by 3 bases; junction bases left unmatched: 5. The CDR3 has 16 amino acids, counting the end cysteine and phenylalanine. Solely the CDR3 DNA is kept, with 48 bases framed from the first base. CDR1 is given as SGHAT and CDR2 as FQNNGV, both from the germline V gene.